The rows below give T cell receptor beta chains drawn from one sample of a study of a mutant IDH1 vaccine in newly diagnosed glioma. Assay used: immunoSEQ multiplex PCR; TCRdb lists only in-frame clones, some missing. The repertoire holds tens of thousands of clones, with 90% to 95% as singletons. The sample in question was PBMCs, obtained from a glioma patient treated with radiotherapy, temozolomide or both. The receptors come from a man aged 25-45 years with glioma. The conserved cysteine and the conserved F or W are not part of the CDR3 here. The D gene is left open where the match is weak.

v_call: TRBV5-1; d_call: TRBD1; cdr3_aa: ASSLGGQLAKNIQY
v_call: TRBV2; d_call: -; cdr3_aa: ASSYENIQY
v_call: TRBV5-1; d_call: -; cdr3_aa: ASSLAQGGNEQY
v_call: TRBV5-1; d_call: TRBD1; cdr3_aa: ASLASTGAYGYT
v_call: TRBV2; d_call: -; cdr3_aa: ASSAYLHNEQF
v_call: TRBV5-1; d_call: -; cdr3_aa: ASSLSGETGELF
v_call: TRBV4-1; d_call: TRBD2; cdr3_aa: ASSQDLMASGSYEQY
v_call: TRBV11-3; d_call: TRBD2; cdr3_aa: ASSLDRGDPGANVLT
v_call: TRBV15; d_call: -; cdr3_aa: ATSRSLAGLGEQY
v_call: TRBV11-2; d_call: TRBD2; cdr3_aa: ASSHGLAIGRGEQF
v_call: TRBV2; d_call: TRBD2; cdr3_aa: ASSWTSYEQY
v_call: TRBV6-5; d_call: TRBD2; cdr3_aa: ASSYRAGGDTQY
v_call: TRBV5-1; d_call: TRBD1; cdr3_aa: ASSLEAGGFGDEQF
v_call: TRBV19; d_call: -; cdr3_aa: ASSIRGGMNTEAF
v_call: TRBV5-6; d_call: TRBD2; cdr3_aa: ASSLTSGSSYEQY
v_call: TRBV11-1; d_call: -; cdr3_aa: ASSLATSYGYT
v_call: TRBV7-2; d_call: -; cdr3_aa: ASSLDWQTGWNQPQH
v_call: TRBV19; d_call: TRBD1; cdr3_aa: ASSEWDRPYEQY
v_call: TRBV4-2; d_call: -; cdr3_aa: ASSQEGDFTDTQY
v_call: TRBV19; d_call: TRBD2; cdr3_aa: ASSLGVSGSSYEQY
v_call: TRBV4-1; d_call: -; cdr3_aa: ASSLGENTEAF
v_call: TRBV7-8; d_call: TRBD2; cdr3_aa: ASSPAGNNYEQY
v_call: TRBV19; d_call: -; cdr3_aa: ASSMLVLLRGGELF
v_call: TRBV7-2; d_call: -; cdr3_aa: ASSLAGTFAGELF
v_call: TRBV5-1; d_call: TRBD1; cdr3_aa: ASSSNYRDRGVENIQY
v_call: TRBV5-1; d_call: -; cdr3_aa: ASSFGGNTGELF
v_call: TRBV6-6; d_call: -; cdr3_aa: ASSYELKGTEAF
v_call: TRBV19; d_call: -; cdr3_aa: ASSISRGNQETQY
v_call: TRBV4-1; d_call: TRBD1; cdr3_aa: ASSQLDRENSPLH
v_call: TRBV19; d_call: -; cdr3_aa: ASSLPTTLGTEAF
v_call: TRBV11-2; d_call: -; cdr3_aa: ASSLMQGFNYGYT
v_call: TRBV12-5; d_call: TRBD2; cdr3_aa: ASGLGRSPFGLAGDAYQETQY